This passage covers 8 T cell receptor beta chains from one sample sequenced in a study of cytomegalovirus exposure and HLA in healthy donors. It was with 60 Vbeta and 13 Jbeta primers that the PCR ran. Data came from immunoSEQ multiplex PCR; TCRdb stores just in-frame clones and leaves some out. Its table lists approximately 37,000 clones. Sequenced input: PBMCs. The source of these receptors is a human donor in good health.

The chain employs TRBV6-1 and TRBJ2-1; 8 nucleotides agree with TRBD2. CDR3 length: 15 amino acids. Germline trimming cut 2 bases from V and 1 base from J; bases unmatched to any gene: 1. The germline V gene has CDR1 MNHNS and CDR2 SASEGT. Here the CDR3 reads CASSERGGSYNEQFF. CDR3 nucleotides: TGTGCCAGCAGTGAACGGGGGGGGTCCTACAATGAGCAGTTCTTC.

In nucleotides, the CDR3 is TGTGCCAGCCTTGACAGGGGGAACACCGGGGAGCTGTTTTTT. It yields the protein CASLDRGNTGELFF. J is TRBJ2-2 and V is TRBV6-1; the match to TRBD1 covers 8 bases. CDR1 MNHNS and CDR2 SASEGT come from the germline V gene. After removal of 8 bases from V and 1 base from J, the junction contained 3 bases not matched to a gene. There are 14 residues in the CDR3.

This chain joins TRBV2 and TRBJ2-1; a weak D match, TRBD1 (6 bases). The V gene lost 6 bases and the J gene lost 3 bases, with 15 bases spanning the gap. Germline lookup yields CDR1 SNHLY and CDR2 FYNNEI. This CDR3 has 15 amino acids. The CDR3 DNA follows: TGTGCCAGCAGGGATGGACAGTCCGACTACAATGAGCAGTTCTTC. It yields the protein CASRDGQSDYNEQFF.

V is TRBV7-8 and J is TRBJ2-1, with TRBD2 matching over 9 bases. The CDR3 has 16 amino acids. CDR1 and CDR2 (germline): SGHVS, FQNEAQ. V lost 3 bases, J lost 9 bases, and 12 bases stayed unmatched. CDR3 amino acids: CASSFAGGLVFGEQFF. DNA of the CDR3: TGTGCCAGCAGCTTTGCGGGGGGGCTCGTTTTTGGTGAGCAGTTCTTC.

The chain joins TRBV28 to TRBJ1-5; D is uncertain. V was cut by 8 bases and J by 1 base, with 12 bases left in between. Per the germline V gene, CDR1 is MDHEN and CDR2 is SYDVKM. This CDR3 region has 14 residues. CDR3 sequence: CASGGGGSNQPQHF. The CDR3 DNA sequence: TGTGCCAGCGGAGGAGGAGGGAGCAATCAGCCCCAGCATTTT. The entire variable domain, with the rest obtained from reference TRBV28 and TRBJ1-5, is as follows: DVKVTQSSRYLVKRTGEKVFLECVQDMDHENMFWYRQDPGLGLRLIYFSYDVKMKEKGDIPEGYSVSREKKERFSLILESASTNQTSMYLCASGGGGSNQPQHFGDGTRLSIL.

The rearrangement joins TRBV2 to TRBJ1-1; a weak D match, TRBD1 (5 bases). The CDR3 covers 17 residues. Trimming pared 6 bases from V and 0 bases from J, leaving 20 bases between. Germline V CDR1 and CDR2: SNHLY, FYNNEI. The CDR3 nucleotides are TGTGCCAGCAGGCTGGGGGGGGTTGGAGTTATGAACACTGAAGCTTTCTTT. Its protein is CASRLGGVGVMNTEAFF.

The CDR3 nucleotides are TGTGCCAGCTTCTCTCTCGAGGCTGTCGGGGAGCTGTTTTTT. Its translation is CASFSLEAVGELFF. This chain connects TRBV18 to TRBJ2-2; no clear D. Trimming left V 7 bases short and J 7 bases short, with 16 bases between. Germline values: CDR1 KGHSH, CDR2 LQKENI. The CDR3 is 14 amino acids.

The chain employs TRBV9 and TRBJ1-1, with 7 bases matching TRBD1. Germline values: CDR1 SGDLS, CDR2 YYNGEE. The CDR3 sequence is 14 residues long. Trimming took 4 bases from V and 0 from J; bases not matched to a gene: 3. The CDR3 DNA follows: TGTGCCAGCAGCACCGGACAGGTGAACACTGAAGCTTTCTTT. It encodes CASSTGQVNTEAFF.